This TCR beta chain was sequenced during a study of blood T cell repertoires in COVID-19. Study-level information: COVID-19 samples, acute and convalescent, were from the United States, Italy and Spain. T cells, B-cell-depleted T cells, or PBMCs supplied cDNA or gDNA.

Note on this clone: The same CDR3 also results from other DNA sequences found in this sample.

CDR3 length equals 16 residues. Germline assignment: CDR1 MNHNY and CDR2 SVGAGI (reference sequence). Trimming stripped 4 bases from V and 2 bases from J, with 16 bases between. Methods used by the authors: The authors estimated nucleated cell counts from reference gene primer amplification. The table came from immunoSEQ multiplex PCR; TCRdb's copy has only in-frame clones and leaves some out. The V and J calls and the clone size are those of that table, but D and trimming were determined from the DNA. The data contain some 530,000 clones, 80% to 90% of them seen just once; the ten biggest clones take up about 3%.

Sequences were obtained from peripheral blood. The TCR originated in a human donor in a cohort sampled during active COVID-19. This sequence joins TRBV6-6 and TRBJ2-3; D might be TRBD1 (6 bases). In DNA form, the CDR3 reads TGTGCCAGCAGTTTGAGCAGGGGCTCACCCACAGATACGCAGTATTTT. Amino acids: CASSLSRGSPTDTQYF.